The 9 T cell receptor beta chains in this list originate from one sample, sequenced in a study of OX40 agonist ivuxolimab in advanced cancers. Produced via immunoSEQ multiplex PCR; TCRdb's table is partial and in-frame only. Of approximately 67,000 clones listed, approximately 84% are singletons. Sequencing was performed on CD4+ or CD8+ T cells sorted from blood, taken in a trial of the OX40 agonist ivuxolimab. These receptors were obtained from an adult with an advanced solid tumor such as melanoma, head and neck, liver or kidney cancer.

The chain recombines TRBV9 with TRBJ2-6; perhaps TRBD2 as D (5 bases). CDR3 length: 16 amino acids. V lost 0 bases and J 2 bases, leaving 9 bases between the germline ends. The germline V gene encodes CDR1 SGDLS and CDR2 YYNGEE. CDR3 DNA sequence: TGTGCCAGCAGCGTAGCCTGGCGGGCTGGGGCCAACGTCCTGACTTTC. This translates into CASSVAWRAGANVLTF.

In its sample, this clone was seen a few times. The chain has TRBV4-2 and TRBJ1-1; D is uncertain. The ends were cut back, 0 bases at V and 2 bases at J, with 7 bases in the middle. The length of the CDR3 is 14 residues. Germline assignment: CDR1 LGHNA and CDR2 YNFKEQ. Written as DNA, the CDR3 is TGTGCCAGCAGCCAAGATCCCGGCAACACTGAAGCTTTCTTT. Encoded protein: CASSQDPGNTEAFF.

The chain uses TRBV6-1 and TRBJ1-2; 10 nucleotides match TRBD1. CDR1 is MNHNS and CDR2 is SASEGT in the germline V gene. Trimming took 3 bases from V and 8 from J; bases not matched to a gene: 6. This CDR3 has 14 residues. The CDR3 bases are TGTGCCAGCAGTGACGGGACAGGGGATATCGGCTACACCTTC. This translates into CASSDGTGDIGYTF.

This clone showed up just a few times. V and J are TRBV2 and TRBJ2-1; D is possibly TRBD2 (6 bases). CDR1 SNHLY and CDR2 FYNNEI come from the germline V gene. The CDR3 totals 13 residues. V was shortened by 4 bases and J by 9 bases, with 13 bases between the two germline ends. The CDR3 region is CASSVVRDGEQFF. Written as DNA, the CDR3 is TGTGCCAGCAGTGTAGTGCGGGACGGTGAGCAGTTCTTC.

The gene calls are TRBV28 and TRBJ2-2, with D possibly being TRBD2 (5 bases). CDR1 is MDHEN, CDR2 SYDVKM, per germline. V was clipped by 6 bases and J by 4 bases, with 15 bases between them. The CDR3 consists of 15 residues. The CDR3 nucleotides read TGTGCCAGCAGGCCTCCTTCAGAGGGCACCGGGGAGCTGTTTTTT. It is translated as CASRPPSEGTGELFF.

The V gene is TRBV9, the J gene TRBJ2-5; a weak D match, TRBD1 (5 bases). The V and J ends lost 1 base and 9 bases respectively, with 7 bases between them. The CDR3 is made up of 11 amino acids. Per the germline V gene, CDR1 is SGDLS and CDR2 is YYNGEE. The CDR3 spells CASSVIGAQYF. The CDR3 nucleotides read TGTGCCAGCAGCGTAATAGGGGCCCAGTACTTC.

This chain uses TRBV20-1 with TRBJ2-1; D ambiguous. Germline loops: CDR1 DFQATT, CDR2 SNEGSKA (reference sequence). CDR3 length equals 10 residues. V was shortened by 3 bases and J by 9 bases, with 6 bases between the two germline ends. Here the CDR3 reads CSASLLEQFF. The CDR3 DNA reads TGCAGTGCTAGTCTCCTTGAGCAGTTCTTC.

The chain has TRBV9 and TRBJ2-1; D is undetermined. CDR1 and CDR2 (germline): SGDLS, YYNGEE. Trimming shortened V by 2 bases and J by 4 bases, and 10 bases separated the two germline ends. The CDR3 sequence is 14 residues long. CDR3 protein: CASSVADGYNEQFF. The CDR3 coding sequence is TGTGCCAGCAGCGTCGCAGACGGTTACAATGAGCAGTTCTTC.

The V call is TRBV25-1, the J call TRBJ1-2; a possible D gene is TRBD1 (5 bases). There are 14 residues in the CDR3. Trimming took off 4 bases at V and 8 bases at J, with 17 bases between the two ends. From germline, CDR1 is MGHDK and CDR2 SYGVNS. Written as DNA, the CDR3 is TGTGCCAGCAGTGTCGCAGACAGTCCCTTCGGCTACACCTTC. Translation gives CASSVADSPFGYTF.